Listed below are T cell receptor beta chains from one sample, sequenced in a study of T cells in Graves' hyperthyroidism and ophthalmopathy. MiXCR was run by TCRdb on the multiplex PCR reads, yielding one entry per CDR3 protein. This table holds about 840,000 distinct CDR3 sequences, over 35% found once. The sample consisted of blood. All receptors derive from a man aged 18 to 30 with Graves' hyperthyroidism. Each CDR3 is given with its conserved first and last residue. D genes are given only for firm matches.

.,TRBV2,TRBJ2-7,CASSEVKAQYF
TRBD1,TRBV7-3,TRBJ1-1,CASSYDRGAEAFF
TRBD1,TRBV24-1,TRBJ1-2,CASSDFGLTGGAGYGYTF
.,TRBV2,TRBJ2-7,CASSEGNWRGRYEQYF
.,TRBV10-3,TRBJ2-2,CAISGNIDTGELFF
.,TRBV10-3,TRBJ1-2,CAISESTSPLQGYTF
.,TRBV7-9,TRBJ2-7,CASSLEGAFFYEQYF
.,TRBV19,TRBJ2-2,CASSIALDSNRELFF
TRBD1,TRBV7-2,TRBJ2-7,CASSVLPPGQGPYEQYF
TRBD1,TRBV7-9,TRBJ1-4,CASSWTGGDEKLFF
.,TRBV20-1,TRBJ1-5,CSASLGAGRGNQPQHF
TRBD1,TRBV5-8,TRBJ1-1,CASSLVDRNPNEAFF
.,TRBV12-3/TRBV12-4,TRBJ1-6,CASSLGQGVVYNSPLHF
.,TRBV6-5,TRBJ1-5,CASSTRPSGPQYQPQHF
.,TRBV10-3,TRBJ1-1,CAVQGLITEAFF
TRBD2,TRBV7-2,TRBJ2-5,CASSPTSGGAYQYF
TRBD1,TRBV5-1,TRBJ1-5,CASSLGDRESYSNQPQHF
.,TRBV7-3,TRBJ2-2,CASSYRGGTNTGELFF
.,TRBV11-2,TRBJ2-5,CASTPWGPKETQYF
.,TRBV25-1,TRBJ2-5,CASSGDIWETQYF
TRBD2,TRBV7-9,TRBJ2-2,CASSLTVIAGVELFF
.,TRBV20-1,TRBJ1-1,CSARANTEAFF
.,TRBV10-3,TRBJ1-2,CAISGDGGYTF
.,TRBV11-2,TRBJ2-5,CASLGDQETQYF
.,TRBV7-2,TRBJ2-7,CASSLDRTGTYEQYF
TRBD1,TRBV2,TRBJ2-7,CASSTPDRGLLEQYF
.,TRBV7-2,TRBJ1-4,CASSLVGTDNEKLFF
.,TRBV6-6,TRBJ1-1,CASSYEDGIFYEAFF
TRBD1,TRBV4-3,TRBJ2-7,CASSQARGTGYYEQYF
TRBD1,TRBV13,TRBJ2-7,CASRLQGNPYEQYF
TRBD2,TRBV7-2,TRBJ2-7,CASRPTSFENEQYF
.,TRBV19,TRBJ2-7,CASSYGGSTYEQYF
.,TRBV20-1,TRBJ2-7,CSASTGGDTAYEQYF
TRBD2,TRBV29-1,TRBJ2-7,CSVAGGQSTDTQYF
.,TRBV7-9,TRBJ2-7,CASSLDWGAKTKKQYF
.,TRBV5-6,TRBJ2-7,CASSPGPGNSYEQYF
TRBD1,TRBV19,TRBJ1-5,CASSIFLGQNQPQHF
.,TRBV25-1,TRBJ1-1,CAGSYGGGGTEAFF
.,TRBV20-1,TRBJ2-7,CSASPNRGLAYEQYF
.,TRBV15,TRBJ1-1,CATSRVAGANTEAFF
.,TRBV7-9,TRBJ2-7,CASSLAPQGGRYEQYF
.,TRBV5-4,TRBJ1-2,CASSSQAPGYTF
TRBD1,TRBV12-3/TRBV12-4,TRBJ2-7,CASSLRDRGQYF
.,TRBV4-1,TRBJ1-2,CASSQDSEGVYGYTF
.,TRBV12-3/TRBV12-4,TRBJ1-3,CASRITGLGNTIYF